The rows below give T cell receptor beta chains drawn from one sample of a study of blood T cells in healthy people across ages. TCRdb reprocessed the 5' RACE reads with MiXCR, giving one entry per CDR3 protein. The data show fewer than 900,000 distinct CDR3 sequences, 35% to 40% seen once. What was sequenced was blood. The receptors were gathered from a man between 18 and 35 years old in good health. Each CDR3 is given with its conserved first and last residue. The D gene is left open where the match is weak. Size values are once, few and many counts, or a class for expanded clones, and some rows have none.

V	size	J	D	DNA	CDR3
TRBV6-6	NA	TRBJ1-2	TRBD1	TGTGCCAGCAGTTACTGGACAGGGGGCTCTGGTGGCTACACCTTC	CASSYWTGGSGGYTF
TRBV6-2/TRBV6-3	NA	TRBJ2-3	TRBD1	TGTGCCAGCAGTTACGGTAGACAGGGGACAGATACGCAGTATTTT	CASSYGRQGTDTQYF
TRBV14	NA	TRBJ2-5	NA	TGTGCCAGCAGCCAAGGGTCGGACAATGAGCAGTACTTC	CASSQGSDNEQYF
TRBV6-6	NA	TRBJ1-1	NA	TGTGCCAGCAGTTACCCGAAAATTGACGGGACACTGAGGGCTTTCTTT	CASSYPKIDGTLRAFF
TRBV9	once	TRBJ1-2	NA	TGTGCCCGCTGCCCCCGCAACTGTGGCTACACCTTC	CARCPRNCGYTF
TRBV2	NA	TRBJ2-1	TRBD2	TGTGCCGGCCTGGAGCGGGAGGAGCAGTTCTTC	CAGLEREEQFF
TRBV12-3/TRBV12-4	many	TRBJ2-7	NA	TGTGCCAGCAGTTTTGGGGGCCGGGGAGAGCAGTACTTC	CASSFGGRGEQYF
TRBV12-3/TRBV12-4	once	TRBJ2-2	TRBD2	TGTGCCAGCAGTTTAACTAGCGGGGGCCTGAACACCGGGGAGCTGTTTTTT	CASSLTSGGLNTGELFF
TRBV5-1	NA	TRBJ2-7	TRBD2	TGCGCCAGCAGCTTGGAGGGAGGGCGCCGGGGAAGCGAGCAGTACTTC	CASSLEGGRRGSEQYF
TRBV9	NA	TRBJ1-6	NA	TGTGCCAGCAGCGTAGGGGACGTTTCACCCCTCCACTTT	CASSVGDVSPLHF
TRBV10-3	many	TRBJ2-3	TRBD2	TGTGCCACACAACCCGGGACTAGCGGAGAGACAGATACGCAGTATTTT	CATQPGTSGETDTQYF
TRBV20-1	NA	TRBJ2-3	NA	TGCAGTGCAACCTCCGCCCTCGGGGGAGTGGAAGATACGCAGTATTTT	CSATSALGGVEDTQYF
TRBV9	many	TRBJ2-3	TRBD1	TGTGCCAGCAGCCCTCGACAGGGTAACACAGATACGCAGTATTTT	CASSPRQGNTDTQYF
TRBV28	NA	TRBJ2-3	NA	TGTGCCAGCAGTCTAAGGGAAGGTACGCAGTATTTT	CASSLREGTQYF
TRBV6-2/TRBV6-3	NA	TRBJ2-1	NA	TGTGCCAGCAGTTACTCGGGACCTCCCAATGAGCAGTTCTTC	CASSYSGPPNEQFF
TRBV20-1	NA	TRBJ1-4	TRBD1	TGCAGTGCTAGAGAATCGGGACAGGGCGACGAAAAACTGTTTTTT	CSARESGQGDEKLFF
TRBV12-3/TRBV12-4	NA	TRBJ1-6	NA	TGTGCCAGCAGTTCCCTTGCCGTCCCCCTCCACTTT	CASSSLAVPLHF
TRBV24-1	NA	TRBJ1-1	NA	TGTGCCACCAGTGATTCACAGGGCCCCAACACTGAAGCTTTCTTT	CATSDSQGPNTEAFF
TRBV20-1	NA	TRBJ2-1	TRBD2	TGCAGAGCCTACGGGACTAGCGACCTAAGGGGCAATGAGCAGTTCTTC	CRAYGTSDLRGNEQFF
TRBV29-1	many	TRBJ2-3	TRBD1	TGCAGCGTTGAAAGCGTCCAGGGGGCCAGAACAGATACGCAGTATTTT	CSVESVQGARTDTQYF
TRBV12-3/TRBV12-4	NA	TRBJ1-5	NA	TGTGCCAGCAGTTCAGTGGGTCAGCCCCAGCATTTT	CASSSVGQPQHF
TRBV6-2/TRBV6-3	NA	TRBJ2-6	NA	TGTGCCAGCACCGCCGTCCCGTCCCTAGCTCTGCGGGCCAACGTCCTGACTTTC	CASTAVPSLALRANVLTF
TRBV12-3/TRBV12-4	many	TRBJ1-5	NA	TGTGCCAGCAGTTTCGCAGGGGCAGGGCAGCCCCAGCATTTT	CASSFAGAGQPQHF
TRBV6-5	many	TRBJ2-1	NA	TGTGCCAGCATCAGTAGAAGCTACAATGAGCAGTTCTTC	CASISRSYNEQFF
TRBV20-1	few	TRBJ1-5	NA	TGCAGTGCTAGAGATCTCCCCAGTAATCAGCCCCAGCATTTT	CSARDLPSNQPQHF
TRBV20-1	NA	TRBJ2-5	TRBD1	TGCAGTGCAACGGACAGGGGGCCGGTAAAGACCCAGTACTTC	CSATDRGPVKTQYF
TRBV7-9	NA	TRBJ2-5	TRBD2	TGTGCCAGCAGCTTAGACGGGGGGGGATACTACAATGAGCAGTACTTC	CASSLDGGGYYNEQYF
TRBV7-9	few	TRBJ2-1	NA	TGTGCCAGCAGCTTAGCAGGTAGATCTGGGGATGAGCAGTTCTTC	CASSLAGRSGDEQFF
TRBV5-5	many	TRBJ2-1	NA	TGTGCCAGCAGCTTCGAGGCCTACTGGGGTAATGAGCAGTTCTTC	CASSFEAYWGNEQFF
TRBV12-3/TRBV12-4	NA	TRBJ1-4	NA	TGTGCCAGCAGGCAGGGGACGGAAAAACTGTTTTTT	CASRQGTEKLFF